What follows are 19 T cell receptor beta chains derived from one specimen sequenced in a study of blood T cell repertoires in COVID-19. Assay used: immunoSEQ multiplex PCR; TCRdb lists only in-frame clones, some missing. Here the sample spans just over 150,000 clones, roughly nine tenths being singletons. The specimen was peripheral blood. These receptors all come from a woman between 40 and 50 years old with acute or convalescent COVID-19.

The chain has TRBV28 and TRBJ2-7; the match to TRBD2 covers 11 bases. CDR3 size: 15 residues. CDR1 is MDHEN and CDR2 is SYDVKM in the germline V gene. V shed 1 base and J 4 bases; nucleotides not matched to a gene: 3. In DNA form, the CDR3 reads TGTGCCAGCAGTTTATCTAGCGGGGGGAAATACGAGCAGTACTTC. Translation: CASSLSSGGKYEQYF.

The gene calls are TRBV6-4 and TRBJ2-5, with TRBD1 matching 7 bases. The CDR3 sequence is 13 residues long. After removal of 5 bases from V and 4 bases from J, the junction contained 4 bases not matched to a gene. CDR1 is MRHNA and CDR2 is SNTAGT in the germline V gene. The chain's CDR3 is CASSLNRGETQYF. The CDR3 bases are TGTGCCAGCAGTTTGAACAGGGGAGAGACCCAGTACTTC.

The chain uses TRBV15 and TRBJ2-2, with 11 bases that match TRBD1. Trimming cost V 0 bases and J 7 bases; bases outside gene matches: 1. Per the germline V gene, CDR1 is LNHNV and CDR2 is YYDKDF (reference sequence). The CDR3 consists of 15 residues. Here the CDR3 DNA reads TGTGCCACCAGCAGAGATGGGACAGGGGGCGGGGAGCTGTTTTTT. Translating it yields CATSRDGTGGGELFF.

This clone has a single count. This chain joins TRBV7-3 and TRBJ2-3, with a weak D call TRBD2 (5 bases). Germline values: CDR1 SGHTA, CDR2 FQGTGA. V lost 1 base, J lost 2 bases, and 25 bases lay in between. This CDR3 spans 20 amino acids. CDR3 sequence reads: CASSLRYFWRSGSNTDTQYF. The CDR3 DNA sequence: TGTGCCAGCAGCTTAAGATATTTCTGGCGTTCGGGGTCTAACACAGATACGCAGTATTTT.

This clone has only one observation. The chain carries TRBV1 and TRBJ1-1. TRBV1 is marked as a pseudogene. This CDR3 comprises 13 residues. CDR3 in amino acids: CTSSQGGGTEAFF. The CDR3 coding sequence is TGCACCAGCAGCCAAGGCGGGGGCACTGAAGCTTTCTTT.

The V gene is TRBV6-5, the J gene TRBJ2-3, with 13 bases matching TRBD2. Germline V lookup: CDR1 MNHEY, CDR2 SVGAGI. V trimming: 6 bases; J trimming: 5 bases; junction bases outside the gene matches: 5. The CDR3 consists of 15 residues. The CDR3 bases are TGTGCCAGCAGGGGACTAGCGGGGTTTGGAGATACGCAGTATTTT. Protein sequence: CASRGLAGFGDTQYF.

V and J are TRBV28 and TRBJ2-7; D is perhaps TRBD1 (5 bases). Trimming took 7 bases from V and 1 from J, leaving 11 bases between them. Germline lookup yields CDR1 MDHEN and CDR2 SYDVKM. This CDR3 region has 13 residues. CDR3 protein: CASIPPGSYEQYF. CDR3 in DNA: TGTGCCAGCATCCCACCAGGGTCCTACGAGCAGTACTTC.

The chain combines TRBV30 with TRBJ2-7; 9 bases match TRBD2. This CDR3 has 15 residues. The germline CDR1 and CDR2 sequences are GTSNPN and SVGIG (reference sequence). The J segment lost 5 bases and the V segment lost 2 bases, leaving 10 bases of the junction unmatched. CDR3 amino acids: CAWSIGTSGLNEQYF. CDR3 DNA sequence: TGTGCCTGGAGTATAGGCACTAGCGGGCTCAACGAGCAGTACTTC.

This rearrangement joins TRBV19 to TRBJ2-7, with D possibly TRBD1 on 6 matching bases. The CDR3 length is 14 residues. The germline V gene has CDR1 LNHDA and CDR2 SQIVND (reference sequence). Trimming pared 2 bases from V and 3 bases from J, leaving 11 bases between. The CDR3 loop is CASSITGSLYEQYF. The CDR3 nucleotides read TGTGCCAGTAGTATAACAGGGAGTCTCTACGAGCAGTACTTC. The whole variable domain, remainder taken from reference TRBV19 and TRBJ2-7, is DGGITQSPKYLFRKEGQNVTLSCEQNLNHDAMYWYRQDPGQGLRLIYYSQIVNDFQKGDIAEGYSVSREKKESFPLTVTSAQKNPTAFYLCASSITGSLYEQYFGPGTRLTVT.

The chain recombines TRBV27 with TRBJ2-3; D not resolved. Germline lookup yields CDR1 MNHEY and CDR2 SMNVEV (reference sequence). The CDR3 contains 14 residues. V gave up 5 bases and J gave up 2 bases, with 11 bases separating them. This chain's CDR3 is CASSQSDNTDTQYF. The CDR3 nucleotides read TGTGCCAGCAGTCAGTCAGATAACACAGATACGCAGTATTTT.

The chain carries TRBV25-1 and TRBJ1-3, with D possibly TRBD1 on 5 matching bases. CDR3 length equals 15 residues. Germline V lookup: CDR1 MGHDK, CDR2 SYGVNS. With 4 bases removed from V and 3 bases from J, the gap between germline ends came to 13 bases. This CDR3 is CASSVGRDFGNTIYF. In nucleotides, the CDR3 is TGTGCCAGCAGTGTGGGCAGGGACTTTGGAAACACCATATATTTT.

With regard to this clone: Mismatch with germline at one junction end may stem from a read error. V is TRBV7-7 and J is TRBJ2-1, with 13 bases matching TRBD2. The CDR3 has 16 residues. Per germline, CDR1 SSHAT and CDR2 FNYEAQ (reference sequence). CDR3 DNA sequence: TGTGCTAGCAGCTTAGGGGGACTAGCGGGAACCGATGAGCAGTTCTTC. Translating it yields CASSLGGLAGTDEQFF. The entire variable domain, with the rest obtained from reference TRBV7-7 and TRBJ2-1, is as follows: GAGVSQSPRYKVTKRGQDVTLRCDPISSHATLYWYQQALGQGPEFLTYFNYEAQPDKSGLPSDRFSAERPEGSISTLTIQRTEQRDSAMYRCASSLGGLAGTDEQFFGPGTRLTVL.

This clone was counted only a few times. This chain links TRBV27 with TRBJ1-1; D is possibly TRBD1 (6 bases). V dropped 5 bases and J dropped 5 bases, with 18 bases sitting between them. CDR1 is MNHEY and CDR2 is SMNVEV in the germline V gene (reference sequence). CDR3 length: 15 residues. The CDR3 nucleotides read TGTGCCAGCAGTCATCCTCAGGGGTTGCATACTGAAGCTTTCTTT. This gives the protein CASSHPQGLHTEAFF.

This rearrangement joins TRBV28 to TRBJ2-1; TRBD1 matches at 10 bases. Per germline, CDR1 MDHEN and CDR2 SYDVKM. This CDR3 contains 15 residues. V gave up 2 bases and J gave up 8 bases; unmatched junction bases: 6. Here the CDR3 DNA reads TGTGCCAGCAGTTTAGGGACAGGGGTGATCGATGAGCAGTTCTTC. Amino acid sequence: CASSLGTGVIDEQFF.

The chain links TRBV7-9 to TRBJ2-1; 9 nucleotides line up with TRBD2. There are 14 residues in the CDR3. V was pared by 5 bases and J by 5 bases, with 4 bases of the junction left unmatched. CDR1 and CDR2 (germline): SEHNR, FQNEAQ (reference sequence). The CDR3 sequence is CASSPTSGHNEQFF. The CDR3 bases are TGTGCCAGCAGCCCGACTAGCGGCCACAATGAGCAGTTCTTC.

The table lists this clone with a few counts. J is TRBJ2-1 and V is TRBV9; the match to TRBD2 covers 9 bases. With V trimmed by 0 bases and J by 9 bases, 10 bases remained unmatched. This CDR3 region has 16 residues. The germline gives CDR1 SGDLS, CDR2 YYNGEE. This CDR3 reads CASSVVGRGGLTEQFF. As DNA, the CDR3 is TGTGCCAGCAGCGTAGTCGGGCGGGGGGGCCTGACTGAGCAGTTCTTC.

V is TRBV27 and J is TRBJ1-2; D is ambiguous. Germline V gene sequence: CDR1 MNHEY, CDR2 SMNVEV (reference sequence). V was cut by 6 bases and J by 5 bases, with 16 bases left in between. This CDR3 comprises 14 residues. CDR3 region: CASSAQSNSYGYTF. CDR3 sequence (DNA): TGTGCCAGCAGCGCCCAAAGCAACAGTTATGGCTACACCTTC.

The chain has TRBV5-1 and TRBJ2-7; a weak D match, TRBD1 (6 bases). This CDR3 spans 15 amino acids. V dropped 2 bases and J dropped 7 bases, with 19 bases sitting between them. Germline CDR1 and CDR2: SGHRS and YFSETQ. CDR3 DNA: TGCGCCAGCAGCTTTCACAGGGAAAGACCGGGGGAGCAGTACTTC. Translating it yields CASSFHRERPGEQYF.

The chain couples TRBV28 to TRBJ1-1; tentatively, D is TRBD1 (5 bases). Germline values: CDR1 MDHEN, CDR2 SYDVKM. This CDR3 has 12 residues. V lost 6 bases and J lost 13, with 18 bases in between. The DNA of the CDR3 is TGTGCCAGCAGGTCGGGGGATCTGAGTTGTTTCTTT. Its protein is CASRSGDLSCFF.